This T cell receptor (beta chain) was recorded in a study of T cell responses to AZD1222 COVID-19 vaccine. This CDR3 spans 15 amino acids. Comments on this clone: Its specificity is not known.

The study's findings and limits: In the spike-specific TCR repertoire, nearly half reportedly target unmutated variant regions.

The repertoire was sequenced with immunoSEQ multiplex PCR; TCRdb's copy has only in-frame clones and lacks some. Counted here are under 150,000 clones, around 88% occurring once; the ten biggest clones make up about 6.8%. The clonotype originates from an adult who received the AZD1222 COVID-19 vaccine. V and J are TRBV21-1 and TRBJ2-7; the table's TRBD1 call for D was not verified on the DNA. TRBV21-1 is a recognized pseudogene. The sequencing here drew on peripheral blood, taken 28 days after the second AZD1222 dose. The CDR3 is CASSKVVDRAYEQYF. CDR3 nucleotide sequence: TGTGCCAGCAGCAAAGTAGTCGACAGGGCCTACGAGCAGTACTTC.